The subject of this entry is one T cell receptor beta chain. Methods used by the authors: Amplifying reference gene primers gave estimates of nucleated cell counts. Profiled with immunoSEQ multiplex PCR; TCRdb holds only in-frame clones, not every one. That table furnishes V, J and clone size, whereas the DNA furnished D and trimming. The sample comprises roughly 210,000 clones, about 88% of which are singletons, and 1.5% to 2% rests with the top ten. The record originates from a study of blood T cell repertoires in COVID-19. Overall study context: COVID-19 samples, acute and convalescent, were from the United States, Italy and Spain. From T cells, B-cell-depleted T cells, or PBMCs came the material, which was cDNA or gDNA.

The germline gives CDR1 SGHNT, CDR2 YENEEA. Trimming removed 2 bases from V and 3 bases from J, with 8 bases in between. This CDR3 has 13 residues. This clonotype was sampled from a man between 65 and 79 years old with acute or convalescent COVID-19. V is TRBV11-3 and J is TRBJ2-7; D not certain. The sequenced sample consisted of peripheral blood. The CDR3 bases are TGTGCCAGCAGCTTATACTCGGGCTACGAGCAGTACTTC. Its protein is CASSLYSGYEQYF.